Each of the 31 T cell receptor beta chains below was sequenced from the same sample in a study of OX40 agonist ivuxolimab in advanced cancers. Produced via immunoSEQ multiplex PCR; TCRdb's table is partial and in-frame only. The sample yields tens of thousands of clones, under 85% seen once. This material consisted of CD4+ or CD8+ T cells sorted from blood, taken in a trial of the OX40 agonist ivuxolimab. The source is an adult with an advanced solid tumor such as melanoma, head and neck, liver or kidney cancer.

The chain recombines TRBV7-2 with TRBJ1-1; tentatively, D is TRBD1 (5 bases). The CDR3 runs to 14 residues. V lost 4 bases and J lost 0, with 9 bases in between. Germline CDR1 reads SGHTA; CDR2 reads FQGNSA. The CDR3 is CASSSGRLNTEAFF. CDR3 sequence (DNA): TGTGCCAGCAGCTCGGGACGGCTGAACACTGAAGCTTTCTTT.

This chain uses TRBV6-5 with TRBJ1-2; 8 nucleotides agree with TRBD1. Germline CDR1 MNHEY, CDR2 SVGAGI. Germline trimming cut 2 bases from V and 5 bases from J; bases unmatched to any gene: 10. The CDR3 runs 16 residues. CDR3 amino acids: CASSYTYWDRRYGYTF. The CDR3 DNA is TGTGCCAGCAGTTACACCTACTGGGACAGGCGATATGGCTACACCTTC.

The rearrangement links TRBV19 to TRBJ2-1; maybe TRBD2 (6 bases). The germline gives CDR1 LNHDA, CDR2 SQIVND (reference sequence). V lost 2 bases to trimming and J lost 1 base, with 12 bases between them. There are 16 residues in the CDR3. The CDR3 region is CASSIFAGRSYNEQFF. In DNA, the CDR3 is TGTGCCAGTAGTATATTCGCAGGGAGGTCCTACAATGAGCAGTTCTTC.

The CDR3 reads CASSSAGTGAGYTF. CDR3 sequence (DNA): TGTGCCAGCAGCTCGGCCGGGACAGGGGCGGGCTACACCTTC. The V gene is TRBV27, the J gene TRBJ1-2; TRBD1 aligns across 10 bases. From germline, CDR1 is MNHEY and CDR2 SMNVEV (reference sequence). The trim removed 6 bases at V and 8 bases at J, leaving 9 bases unmatched. This CDR3 region has 14 residues.

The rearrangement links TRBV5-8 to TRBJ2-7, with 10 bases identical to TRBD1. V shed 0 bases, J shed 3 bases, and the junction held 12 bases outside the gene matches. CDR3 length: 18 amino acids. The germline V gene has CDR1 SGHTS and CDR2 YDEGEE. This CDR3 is CASSLGSRDRGSGYEQYF. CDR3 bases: TGTGCCAGCAGCTTGGGGTCCCGGGACAGGGGCTCCGGCTACGAGCAGTACTTC.

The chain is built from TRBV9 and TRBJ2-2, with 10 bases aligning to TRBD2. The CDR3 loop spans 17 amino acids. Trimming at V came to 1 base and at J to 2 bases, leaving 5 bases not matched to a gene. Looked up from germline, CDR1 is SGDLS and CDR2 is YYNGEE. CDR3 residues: CASSVSLAGENTGELFF. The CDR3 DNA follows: TGTGCCAGCAGCGTAAGTCTAGCGGGGGAAAACACCGGGGAGCTGTTTTTT.

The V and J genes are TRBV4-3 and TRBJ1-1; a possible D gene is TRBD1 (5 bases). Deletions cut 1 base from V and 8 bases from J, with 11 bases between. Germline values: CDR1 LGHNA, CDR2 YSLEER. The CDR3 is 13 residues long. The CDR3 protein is CASSQAGDLEAFF. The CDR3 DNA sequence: TGCGCCAGCAGCCAAGCCGGGGACCTAGAAGCTTTCTTT.

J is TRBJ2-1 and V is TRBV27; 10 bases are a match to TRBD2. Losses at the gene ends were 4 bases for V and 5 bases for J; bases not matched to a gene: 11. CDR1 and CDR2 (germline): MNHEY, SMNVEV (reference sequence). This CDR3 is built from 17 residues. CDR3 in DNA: TGTGCCAGCAGTTACTCCCGGACTAGCGGTGAACACAATGAGCAGTTCTTC. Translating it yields CASSYSRTSGEHNEQFF.

CDR3 loop: CSVARGEVTDTQYF. CDR3 nucleotides: TGCAGCGTTGCCAGGGGCGAGGTGACAGATACGCAGTATTTT. The V call is TRBV29-1, the J call TRBJ2-3; D perhaps matches TRBD1 (6 bases). Germline values: CDR1 SQVTM, CDR2 ANQGSEA. The V end lost 4 bases, the J end lost 3 bases, and 14 bases lay between the germline ends. The length of the CDR3 is 14 residues.

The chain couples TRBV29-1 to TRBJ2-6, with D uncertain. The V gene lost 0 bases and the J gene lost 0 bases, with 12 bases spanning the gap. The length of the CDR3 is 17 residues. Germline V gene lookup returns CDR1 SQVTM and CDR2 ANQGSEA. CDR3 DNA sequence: TGCAGCGTTGAAGAAAGGTCGGGTTACTCTGGGGCCAACGTCCTGACTTTC. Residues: CSVEERSGYSGANVLTF. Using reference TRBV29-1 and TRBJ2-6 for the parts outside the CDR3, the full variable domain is SAVISQKPSRDICQRGTSLTIQCQVDSQVTMMFWYRQQPGQSLTLIATANQGSEATYESGFVIDKFPISRPNLTFSTLTVSNMSPEDSSIYLCSVEERSGYSGANVLTFGAGSRLTVL.

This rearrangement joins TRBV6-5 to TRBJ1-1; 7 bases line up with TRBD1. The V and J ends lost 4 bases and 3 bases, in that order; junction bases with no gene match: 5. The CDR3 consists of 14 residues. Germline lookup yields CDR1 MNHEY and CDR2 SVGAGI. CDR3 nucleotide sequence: TGTGCCAGCAGTTGGAGGGGGCAAGACACTGAAGCTTTCTTT. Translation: CASSWRGQDTEAFF.

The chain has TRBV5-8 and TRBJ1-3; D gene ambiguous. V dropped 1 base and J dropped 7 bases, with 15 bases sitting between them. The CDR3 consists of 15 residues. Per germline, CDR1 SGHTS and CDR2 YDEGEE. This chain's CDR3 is CASSLLKRARNTIYF. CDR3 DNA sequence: TGTGCCAGCAGCTTGTTAAAAAGAGCGAGGAACACCATATATTTT.

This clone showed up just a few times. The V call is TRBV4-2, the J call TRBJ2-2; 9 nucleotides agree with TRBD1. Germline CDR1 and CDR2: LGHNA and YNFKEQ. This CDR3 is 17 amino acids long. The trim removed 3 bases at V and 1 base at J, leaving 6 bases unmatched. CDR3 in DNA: TGTGCCAGCAGCCAGGCATGGGACAGGGAGAACACCGGGGAGCTGTTTTTT. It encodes CASSQAWDRENTGELFF.

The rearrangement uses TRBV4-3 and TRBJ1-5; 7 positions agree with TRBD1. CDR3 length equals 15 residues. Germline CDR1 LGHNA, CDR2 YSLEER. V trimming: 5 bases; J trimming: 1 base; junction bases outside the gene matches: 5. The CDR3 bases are TGCGCCAGCAGCAGCGGGACAGCCAGCAATCAGCCCCAGCATTTT. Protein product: CASSSGTASNQPQHF.

The CDR3 loop reads CASSLSGGFMNEQFF. CDR3 in DNA: TGTGCCAGCAGCTTAAGCGGGGGGTTTATGAATGAGCAGTTCTTC. The chain joins TRBV11-2 to TRBJ2-1; 9 nucleotides line up with TRBD2. V dropped 2 bases and J dropped 7; count of bases not matched to a gene: 6. Germline lookup yields CDR1 SGHAT and CDR2 FQNNGV. This CDR3 contains 15 residues.

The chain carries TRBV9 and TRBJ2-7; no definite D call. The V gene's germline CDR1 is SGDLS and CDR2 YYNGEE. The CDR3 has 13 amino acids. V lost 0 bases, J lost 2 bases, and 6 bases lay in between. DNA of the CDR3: TGTGCCAGCAGCGTAGGTCTAGCCTACGAGCAGTACTTC. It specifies CASSVGLAYEQYF. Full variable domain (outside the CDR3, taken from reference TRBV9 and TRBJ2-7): DSGVTQTPKHLITATGQRVTLRCSPRSGDLSVYWYQQSLDQGLQFLIQYYNGEERAKGNILERFSAQQFPDLHSELNLSSLELGDSALYFCASSVGLAYEQYFGPGTRLTVT.

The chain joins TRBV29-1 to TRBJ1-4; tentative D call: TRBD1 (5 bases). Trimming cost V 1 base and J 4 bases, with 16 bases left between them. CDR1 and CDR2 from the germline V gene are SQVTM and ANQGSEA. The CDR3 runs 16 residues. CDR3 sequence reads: CSVEAGRGDGNEKLFF. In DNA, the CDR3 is TGCAGCGTTGAAGCCGGGCGAGGGGACGGTAATGAAAAACTGTTTTTT.

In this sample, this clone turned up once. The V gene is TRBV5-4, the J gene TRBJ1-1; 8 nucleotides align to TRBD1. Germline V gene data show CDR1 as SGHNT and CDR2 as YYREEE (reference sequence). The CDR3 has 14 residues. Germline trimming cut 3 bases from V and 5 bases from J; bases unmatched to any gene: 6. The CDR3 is CASSSAGGYTEAFF. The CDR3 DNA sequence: TGTGCCAGCAGCTCTGCAGGGGGCTATACTGAAGCTTTCTTT.

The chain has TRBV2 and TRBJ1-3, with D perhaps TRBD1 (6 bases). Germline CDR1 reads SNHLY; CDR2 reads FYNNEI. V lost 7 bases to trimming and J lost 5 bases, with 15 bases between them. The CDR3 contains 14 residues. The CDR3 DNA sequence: TGTGCCAGCACCACAGGGTACGAAAGAAACACCATATATTTT. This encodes CASTTGYERNTIYF.

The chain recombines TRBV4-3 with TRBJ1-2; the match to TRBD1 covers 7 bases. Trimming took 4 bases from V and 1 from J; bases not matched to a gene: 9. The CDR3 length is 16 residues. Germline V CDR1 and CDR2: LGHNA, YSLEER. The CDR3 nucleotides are TGCGCCAGCAGCCTTGGCTGGGACAGCATTAACTATGGCTACACCTTC. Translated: CASSLGWDSINYGYTF.

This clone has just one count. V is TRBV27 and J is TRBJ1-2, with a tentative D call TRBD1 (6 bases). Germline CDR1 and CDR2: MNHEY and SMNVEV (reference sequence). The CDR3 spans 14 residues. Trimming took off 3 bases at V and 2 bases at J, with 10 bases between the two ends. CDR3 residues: CASSFGGANYGYTF. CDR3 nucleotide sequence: TGTGCCAGCAGTTTTGGGGGGGCAAACTATGGCTACACCTTC.

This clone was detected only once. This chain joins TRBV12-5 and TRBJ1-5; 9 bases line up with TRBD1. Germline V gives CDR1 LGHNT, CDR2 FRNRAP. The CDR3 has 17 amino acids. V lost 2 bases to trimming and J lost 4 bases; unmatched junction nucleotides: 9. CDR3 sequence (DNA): TGTGCTAGTGGTTTGAGCACTACCGGGACAGGGAATCAGCCCCAGCATTTT. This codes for CASGLSTTGTGNQPQHF.

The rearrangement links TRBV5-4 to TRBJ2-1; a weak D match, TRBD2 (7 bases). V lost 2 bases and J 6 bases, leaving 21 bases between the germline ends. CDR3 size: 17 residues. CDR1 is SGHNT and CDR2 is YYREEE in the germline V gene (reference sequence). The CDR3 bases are TGTGCCAGCAGCTTTCAAGGGGGGGGTGGAGGGATCAATGAGCAGTTCTTC. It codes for CASSFQGGGGGINEQFF.

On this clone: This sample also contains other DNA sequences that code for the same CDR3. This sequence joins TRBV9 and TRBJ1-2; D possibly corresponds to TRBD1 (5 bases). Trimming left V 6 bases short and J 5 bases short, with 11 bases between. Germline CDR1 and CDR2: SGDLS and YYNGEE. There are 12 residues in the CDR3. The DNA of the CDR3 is TGTGCCAGCACACAGGCGGGGTATGGCTACACCTTC. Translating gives CASTQAGYGYTF.

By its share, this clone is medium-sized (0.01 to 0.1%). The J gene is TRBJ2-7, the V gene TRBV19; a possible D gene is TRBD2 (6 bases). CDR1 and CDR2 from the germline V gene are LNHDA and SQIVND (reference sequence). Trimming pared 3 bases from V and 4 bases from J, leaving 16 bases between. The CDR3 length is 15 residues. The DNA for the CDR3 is TGTGCCAGTAGTATCTTAATAGCGGAGTCATACGAGCAGTACTTC. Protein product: CASSILIAESYEQYF.

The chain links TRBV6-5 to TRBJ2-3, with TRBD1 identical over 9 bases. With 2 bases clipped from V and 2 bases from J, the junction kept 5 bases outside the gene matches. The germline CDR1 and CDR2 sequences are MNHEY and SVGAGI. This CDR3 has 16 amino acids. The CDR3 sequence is CASSYETGGVTDTQYF. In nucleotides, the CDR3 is TGTGCCAGCAGTTACGAGACAGGGGGGGTCACAGATACGCAGTATTTT.

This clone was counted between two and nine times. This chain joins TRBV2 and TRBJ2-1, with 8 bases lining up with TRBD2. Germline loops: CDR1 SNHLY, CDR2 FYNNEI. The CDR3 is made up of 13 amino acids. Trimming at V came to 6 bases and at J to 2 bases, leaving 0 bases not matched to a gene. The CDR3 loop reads CASRGLAYNEQFF. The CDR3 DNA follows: TGTGCCAGCAGGGGACTAGCCTACAATGAGCAGTTCTTC.

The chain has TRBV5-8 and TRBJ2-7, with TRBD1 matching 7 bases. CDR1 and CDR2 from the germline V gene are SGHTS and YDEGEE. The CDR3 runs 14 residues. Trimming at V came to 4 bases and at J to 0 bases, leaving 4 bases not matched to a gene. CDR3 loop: CASSPGTDSYEQYF. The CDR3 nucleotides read TGTGCCAGCAGCCCAGGGACAGACTCCTACGAGCAGTACTTC.

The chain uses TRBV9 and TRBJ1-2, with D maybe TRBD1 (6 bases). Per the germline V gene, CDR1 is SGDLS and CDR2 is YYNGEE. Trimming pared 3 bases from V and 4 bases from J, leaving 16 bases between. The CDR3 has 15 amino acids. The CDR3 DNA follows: TGTGCCAGCAGCGAGGGGGAGGGACGGTTCTATGGCTACACCTTC. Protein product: CASSEGEGRFYGYTF.

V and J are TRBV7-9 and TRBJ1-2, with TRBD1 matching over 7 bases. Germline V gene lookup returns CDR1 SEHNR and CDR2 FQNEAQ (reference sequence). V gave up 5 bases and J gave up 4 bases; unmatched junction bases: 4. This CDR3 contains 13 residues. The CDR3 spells CASSETGPYGYTF. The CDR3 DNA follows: TGTGCCAGCAGCGAGACAGGGCCCTATGGCTACACCTTC.

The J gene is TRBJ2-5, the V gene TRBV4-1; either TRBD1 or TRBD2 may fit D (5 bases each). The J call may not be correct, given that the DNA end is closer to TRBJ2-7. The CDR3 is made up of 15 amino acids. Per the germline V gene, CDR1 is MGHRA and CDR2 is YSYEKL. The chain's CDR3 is CASSQVEGTSYEQYF. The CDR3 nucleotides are TGCGCCAGCAGCCAAGTTGAGGGGACCTCCTACGAGCAGTACTTC.